The sequence of this T cell receptor beta chain was determined in a study of shared clonotypes between healthy human individuals. General study findings and limits: In having few donors, the study represented limited genetic and exposure-history diversity.

Points on this clone: What it recognizes is unknown.

The genomic DNA of each subset was split evenly across several immunoSEQ plates. Per the original methods: ImmunoSEQ gave junction-only sequences without quality scores, so filtering differed. Clones were read by immunoSEQ multiplex PCR, and TCRdb kept only the in-frame ones, dropping some. V, J and clone size are taken as reported in that table, and D and trimming were inferred from the DNA itself. Of about 480,000 clones listed, about 80% are singletons. V was clipped by 5 bases and J by 8 bases, with 21 bases between them. The CDR3 covers 15 residues. The germline CDR1 and CDR2 sequences are SGHTA and FQGNSA.

What was sequenced was PBMCs. This TCR derives from a middle-aged woman in good health. Some clones in this sample may be carry-over from other donors' samples. The chain recombines TRBV7-2 with TRBJ1-2, with TRBD1 as a possible D gene (5 bases). CDR3 loop: CASSPQASGASGYTF. The CDR3 nucleotides read TGTGCCAGCAGCCCACAGGCGTCCGGGGCCAGCGGCTACACCTTC.